The 13 T cell receptor beta chains below all came from one sample that was sequenced in a study of OX40 agonist ivuxolimab in advanced cancers. This table comes from immunoSEQ multiplex PCR, and its TCRdb copy is limited to in-frame clones, with some not included. This sample carries 45,000 to 65,000 clones, 82% of them seen once, and the ten largest clones take roughly 3.7%. Source: CD4+ or CD8+ T cells sorted from blood, taken in a trial of the OX40 agonist ivuxolimab. These receptors came from an adult with an advanced solid tumor such as melanoma, head and neck, liver or kidney cancer.

This clone has a handful of counts. The V call is TRBV29-1, the J call TRBJ2-7; 8 bases agree with TRBD1. The CDR3 has 12 residues. CDR1 SQVTM and CDR2 ANQGSEA come from the germline V gene. J was trimmed by 3 bases and V by 6 bases; bases with no gene match: 4. The CDR3 coding sequence is TGCAGCGTGACAGGGGAATACTACGAGCAGTACTTC. Protein product: CSVTGEYYEQYF.

This chain connects TRBV10-2 to TRBJ2-1; TRBD2 agrees at 7 bases. The CDR3 is 12 residues long. The germline gives CDR1 WSHSY, CDR2 SAAADI. For the CDR3, the DNA is TGCGCGTGGGGGGAGGGCCGGAATGAGCAGTTCTTC. Its protein product is CAWGEGRNEQFF.

This clone was found a few times. V usage is TRBV27 and J usage is TRBJ1-1, with 10 bases identical to TRBD1. CDR1 is MNHEY, CDR2 SMNVEV, per germline (reference sequence). The CDR3 extends over 16 amino acids. V trimming: 3 bases; J trimming: 4 bases; junction bases outside the gene matches: 8. CDR3 sequence: CASSFSPRDRGTEAFF. In DNA form, the CDR3 reads TGTGCCAGCAGTTTCTCCCCTCGGGACAGGGGCACTGAAGCTTTCTTT.

The genes are TRBV27 and TRBJ2-1, with D maybe TRBD2 (6 bases). V was trimmed by 0 bases and J by 8 bases, leaving 23 bases between them. The CDR3 extends over 18 amino acids. The V gene's germline CDR1 is MNHEY and CDR2 SMNVEV (reference sequence). The CDR3 bases are TGTGCCAGCAGTTTATCGGAGCAGCGGGCGGCAAAAGCCTATGAGCAGTTCTTC. It encodes CASSLSEQRAAKAYEQFF.

V is TRBV6-6 and J is TRBJ1-3; no definite D call. This CDR3 is 14 amino acids long. CDR1 and CDR2 (germline): MNHNY, SVGAGI (reference sequence). V was pared by 2 bases and J by 1 base, with 6 bases between. CDR3 region: CASSYGGSGNTIYF. The CDR3 nucleotides are TGTGCCAGCAGTTACGGAGGTTCTGGAAACACCATATATTTT.

This clone came up a few times. Different DNA sequences within this sample yield the same CDR3. The chain couples TRBV19 to TRBJ2-3; D unclear. CDR1 is LNHDA, CDR2 SQIVND, per germline (reference sequence). This CDR3 region has 18 residues. V was cut by 0 bases and J by 2 bases, with 18 bases left in between. CDR3 sequence reads: CASSIDSGVATTTDTQYF. The CDR3, as DNA: TGTGCCAGTAGTATAGATAGTGGGGTCGCCACCACCACAGATACGCAGTATTTT.

The chain recombines TRBV18 with TRBJ1-2, with 8 bases aligning to TRBD1. Per germline, CDR1 KGHSH and CDR2 LQKENI. Trimming removed 2 bases from V and 3 bases from J; junction bases left unmatched: 8. The CDR3 totals 16 residues. The CDR3 DNA sequence: TGTGCCAGCTCACCAACTGACAGGGGTAACGACTATGGCTACACCTTC. It specifies CASSPTDRGNDYGYTF. The full variable domain, with the rest looked up from reference TRBV18 and TRBJ1-2, is NAGVMQNPRHLVRRRGQEARLRCSPMKGHSHVYWYRQLPEEGLKFMVYLQKENIIDESGMPKERFSAEFPKEGPSILRIQQVVRGDSAAYFCASSPTDRGNDYGYTFGSGTRLTVV.

The gene calls are TRBV5-1 and TRBJ2-5; weak D call: TRBD1 (5 bases). The CDR3 is 13 amino acids. Germline V gives CDR1 SGHRS, CDR2 YFSETQ. Trimming cost V 4 bases and J 5 bases, with 12 bases left between them. The CDR3, as DNA: TGCGCCAGCAGCGCAGGGAACTGGGAGACCCAGTACTTC. Amino acid sequence: CASSAGNWETQYF.

The chain has TRBV10-2 and TRBJ2-1; no firm D call. Germline-derived CDR1 and CDR2 are WSHSY and SAAADI. The length of the CDR3 is 14 residues. Trimming pared 6 bases from V and 5 bases from J, leaving 14 bases between. CDR3 bases: TGCGCCAGCAGCCGGCCCGGCGCGCACAATGAGCAGTTCTTC. Protein sequence: CASSRPGAHNEQFF.

V is TRBV19 and J is TRBJ2-4, with TRBD2 matching 11 bases. CDR3 length equals 15 residues. The trim removed 9 bases at V and 0 bases at J, leaving 4 bases unmatched. From germline, CDR1 is LNHDA and CDR2 SQIVND (reference sequence). This CDR3 is CASCSGGVAKNIQYF. The CDR3 nucleotides read TGTGCCAGCTGTAGCGGGGGGGTAGCCAAAAACATTCAGTACTTC.

V and J are TRBV28 and TRBJ1-2, with TRBD1 matching over 9 bases. J was trimmed by 1 base and V by 7 bases; bases with no gene match: 4. The CDR3 runs to 14 residues. The germline V gene encodes CDR1 MDHEN and CDR2 SYDVKM. CDR3 region: CASKRTGVNYGYTF. CDR3 sequence (DNA): TGTGCCAGCAAAAGGACAGGGGTTAACTATGGCTACACCTTC.

This sequence joins TRBV5-1 and TRBJ2-1; D is undetermined. The CDR3 contains 16 residues. Trimming left V 0 bases short and J 2 bases short, with 12 bases between. Germline loops: CDR1 SGHRS, CDR2 YFSETQ. This CDR3 is CASSLDSHIPYNEQFF. In nucleotides, the CDR3 is TGCGCCAGCAGCTTGGACAGTCATATCCCCTACAATGAGCAGTTCTTC.

This clone was seen only once. This chain connects TRBV28 to TRBJ2-1; 10 bases are a match to TRBD2. Germline V CDR1 and CDR2: MDHEN, SYDVKM. The CDR3 loop spans 14 amino acids. V was clipped by 6 bases and J by 9 bases; unmatched bases: 8. Here the CDR3 DNA reads TGTGCCAGCAGCCCCCAGTCTAGCGGGAGTGAGCAGTTCTTC. This sequence encodes CASSPQSSGSEQFF.